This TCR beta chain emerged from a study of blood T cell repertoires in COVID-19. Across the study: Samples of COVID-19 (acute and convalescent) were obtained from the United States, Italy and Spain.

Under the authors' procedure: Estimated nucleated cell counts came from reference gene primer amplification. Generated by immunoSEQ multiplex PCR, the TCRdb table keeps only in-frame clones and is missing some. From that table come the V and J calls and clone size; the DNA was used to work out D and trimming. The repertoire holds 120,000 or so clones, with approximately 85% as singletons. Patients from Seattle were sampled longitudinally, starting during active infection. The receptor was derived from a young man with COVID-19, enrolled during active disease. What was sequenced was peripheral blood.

The CDR3 DNA sequence: TGTGCCAGCAGCAAAGGGGAAGACAGGGTATGGAGGTTGGCCAATCAGCCCCAGCATTTT. Translation: CASSKGEDRVWRLANQPQHF. The rearrangement links TRBV21-1 to TRBJ1-5; TRBD1 is taken as the D call from the table, unchecked against the DNA. TRBV21-1 is listed as a pseudogene. This CDR3 comprises 20 residues.